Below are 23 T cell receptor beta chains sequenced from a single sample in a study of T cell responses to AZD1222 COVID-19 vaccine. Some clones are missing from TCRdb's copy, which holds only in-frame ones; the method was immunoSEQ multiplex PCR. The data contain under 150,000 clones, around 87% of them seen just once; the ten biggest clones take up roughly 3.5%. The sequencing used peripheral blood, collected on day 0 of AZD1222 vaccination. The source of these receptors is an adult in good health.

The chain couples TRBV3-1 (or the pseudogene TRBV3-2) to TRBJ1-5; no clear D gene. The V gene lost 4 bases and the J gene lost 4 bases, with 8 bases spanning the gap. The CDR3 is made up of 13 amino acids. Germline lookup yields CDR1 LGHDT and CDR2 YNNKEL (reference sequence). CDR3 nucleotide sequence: TGTGCCAGCAGCCTCGACGGGAATCAGCCCCAGCATTTT. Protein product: CASSLDGNQPQHF.

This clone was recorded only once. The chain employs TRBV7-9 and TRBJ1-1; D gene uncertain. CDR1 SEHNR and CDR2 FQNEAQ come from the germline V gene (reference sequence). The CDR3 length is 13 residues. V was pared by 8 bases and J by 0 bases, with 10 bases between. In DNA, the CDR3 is TGTGCCAGCCACGCCGGGGTGAACACTGAAGCTTTCTTT. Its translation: CASHAGVNTEAFF.

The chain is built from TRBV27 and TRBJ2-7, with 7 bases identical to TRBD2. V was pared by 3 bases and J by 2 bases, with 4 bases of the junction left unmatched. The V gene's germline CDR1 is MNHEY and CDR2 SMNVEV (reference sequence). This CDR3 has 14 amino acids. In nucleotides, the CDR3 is TGTGCCAGCAGTTTTTGGGCGGGGGCCTACGAGCAGTACTTC. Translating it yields CASSFWAGAYEQYF.

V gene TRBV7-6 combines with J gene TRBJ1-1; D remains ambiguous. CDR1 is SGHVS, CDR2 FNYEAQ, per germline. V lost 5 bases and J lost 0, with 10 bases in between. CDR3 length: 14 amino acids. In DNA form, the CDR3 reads TGTGCCAGCAGCCCGGGCACTTTGAACACTGAAGCTTTCTTT. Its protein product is CASSPGTLNTEAFF. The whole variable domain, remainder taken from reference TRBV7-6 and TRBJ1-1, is GAGVSQSPRYKVTKRGQDVALRCDPISGHVSLYWYRQALGQGPEFLTYFNYEAQQDKSGLPNDRFSAERPEGSISTLTIQRTEQRDSAMYRCASSPGTLNTEAFFGQGTRLTVV.

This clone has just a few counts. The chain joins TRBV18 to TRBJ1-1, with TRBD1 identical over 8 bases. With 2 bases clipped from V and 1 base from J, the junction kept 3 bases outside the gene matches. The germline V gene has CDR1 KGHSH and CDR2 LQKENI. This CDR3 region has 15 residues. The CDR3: CASSPVDRGNTEAFF. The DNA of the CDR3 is TGTGCCAGCTCACCAGTCGACAGGGGGAACACTGAAGCTTTCTTT.

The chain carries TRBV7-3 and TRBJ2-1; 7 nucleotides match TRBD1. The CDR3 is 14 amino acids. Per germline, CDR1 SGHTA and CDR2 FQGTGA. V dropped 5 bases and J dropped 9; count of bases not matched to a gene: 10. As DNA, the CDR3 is TGTGCCAGCAGCCAAGGGACAGTTTCTGGTGAGCAGTTCTTC. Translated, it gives CASSQGTVSGEQFF.

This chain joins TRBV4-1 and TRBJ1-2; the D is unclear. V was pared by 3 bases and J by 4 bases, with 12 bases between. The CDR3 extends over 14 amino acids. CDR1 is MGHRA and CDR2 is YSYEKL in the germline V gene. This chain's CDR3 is CASSQLTGSYGYTF. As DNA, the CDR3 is TGCGCCAGCAGCCAGCTGACGGGTTCCTATGGCTACACCTTC.

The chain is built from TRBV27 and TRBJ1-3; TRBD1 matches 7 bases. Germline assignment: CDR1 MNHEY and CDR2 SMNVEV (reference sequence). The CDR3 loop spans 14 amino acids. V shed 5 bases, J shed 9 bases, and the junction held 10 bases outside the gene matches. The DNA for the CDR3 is TGTGCCAGCAGTCGTGACAGGGCAGTAAGCACCATATATTTT. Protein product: CASSRDRAVSTIYF.

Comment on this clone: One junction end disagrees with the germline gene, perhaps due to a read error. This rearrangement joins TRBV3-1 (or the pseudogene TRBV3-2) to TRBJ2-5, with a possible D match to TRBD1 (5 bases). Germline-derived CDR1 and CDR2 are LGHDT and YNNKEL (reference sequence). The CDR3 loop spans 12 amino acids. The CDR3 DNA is TGTGCCAGCAGTCAAGGGGAAGAGACCCAGTACTTC. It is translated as CASSQGEETQYF.

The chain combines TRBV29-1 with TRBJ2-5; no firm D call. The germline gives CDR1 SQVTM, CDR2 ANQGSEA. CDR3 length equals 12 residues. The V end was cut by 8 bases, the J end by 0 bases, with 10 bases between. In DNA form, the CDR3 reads TGCAGCACCTCCCACAACCAAGAGACCCAGTACTTC. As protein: CSTSHNQETQYF.

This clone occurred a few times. The CDR3 loop reads CASSYGNTIYF. The CDR3 DNA sequence: TGTGCCAGCTCCTATGGAAACACCATATATTTT. The J gene is TRBJ1-3, the V gene TRBV18; the D is unclear. The CDR3 consists of 11 residues. The V gene lost 6 bases and the J gene lost 3 bases, with 3 bases spanning the gap. Per germline, CDR1 KGHSH and CDR2 LQKENI. Full variable domain (rest looked up from reference TRBV18 and TRBJ1-3): NAGVMQNPRHLVRRRGQEARLRCSPMKGHSHVYWYRQLPEEGLKFMVYLQKENIIDESGMPKERFSAEFPKEGPSILRIQQVVRGDSAAYFCASSYGNTIYFGEGSWLTVV.

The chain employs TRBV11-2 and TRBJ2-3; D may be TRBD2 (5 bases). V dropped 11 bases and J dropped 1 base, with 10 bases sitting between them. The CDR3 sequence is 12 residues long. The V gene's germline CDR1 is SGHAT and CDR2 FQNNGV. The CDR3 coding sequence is TGTGCCGTATGGACTGGCACAGATACGCAGTATTTT. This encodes CAVWTGTDTQYF.

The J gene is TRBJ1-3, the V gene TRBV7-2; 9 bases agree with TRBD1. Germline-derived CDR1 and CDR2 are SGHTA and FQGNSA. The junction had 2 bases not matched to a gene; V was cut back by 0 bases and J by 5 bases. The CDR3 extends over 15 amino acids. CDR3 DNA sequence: TGTGCCAGCAGCTTAGCGGGGACAGGGAGAAACACCATATATTTT. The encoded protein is CASSLAGTGRNTIYF.

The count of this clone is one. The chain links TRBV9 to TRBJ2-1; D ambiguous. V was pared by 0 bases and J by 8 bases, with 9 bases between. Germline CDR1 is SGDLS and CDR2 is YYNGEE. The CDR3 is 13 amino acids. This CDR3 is CASSVAGSDEQFF. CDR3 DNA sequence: TGTGCCAGCAGCGTAGCTGGAAGTGATGAGCAGTTCTTC. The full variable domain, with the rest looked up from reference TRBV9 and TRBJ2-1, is DSGVTQTPKHLITATGQRVTLRCSPRSGDLSVYWYQQSLDQGLQFLIQYYNGEERAKGNILERFSAQQFPDLHSELNLSSLELGDSALYFCASSVAGSDEQFFGPGTRLTVL.

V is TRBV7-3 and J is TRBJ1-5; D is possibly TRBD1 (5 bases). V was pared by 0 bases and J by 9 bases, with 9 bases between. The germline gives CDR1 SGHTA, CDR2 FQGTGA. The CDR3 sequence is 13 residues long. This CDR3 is CASSLTGGGPQHF. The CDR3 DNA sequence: TGTGCCAGCAGCTTAACGGGGGGAGGGCCCCAGCATTTT.

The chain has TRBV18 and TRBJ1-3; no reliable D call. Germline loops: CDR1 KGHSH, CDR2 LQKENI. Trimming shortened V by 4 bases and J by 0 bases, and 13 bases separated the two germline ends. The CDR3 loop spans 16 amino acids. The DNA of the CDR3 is TGTGCCAGCTCACGGACCCGGGCATACTCTGGAAACACCATATATTTT. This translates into CASSRTRAYSGNTIYF.

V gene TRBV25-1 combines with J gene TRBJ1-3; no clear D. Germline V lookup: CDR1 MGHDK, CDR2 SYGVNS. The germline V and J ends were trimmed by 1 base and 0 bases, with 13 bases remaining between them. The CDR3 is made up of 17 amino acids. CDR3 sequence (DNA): TGTGCCAGCAGTGAATCTGTGGGAAGTGACTCTGGAAACACCATATATTTT. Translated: CASSESVGSDSGNTIYF.

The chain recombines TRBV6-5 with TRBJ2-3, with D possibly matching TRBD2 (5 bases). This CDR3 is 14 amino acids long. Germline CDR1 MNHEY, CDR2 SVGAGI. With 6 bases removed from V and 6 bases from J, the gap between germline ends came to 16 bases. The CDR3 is CASRTTGSRDTQYF. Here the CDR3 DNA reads TGTGCCAGCAGAACTACGGGATCCAGGGATACGCAGTATTTT.

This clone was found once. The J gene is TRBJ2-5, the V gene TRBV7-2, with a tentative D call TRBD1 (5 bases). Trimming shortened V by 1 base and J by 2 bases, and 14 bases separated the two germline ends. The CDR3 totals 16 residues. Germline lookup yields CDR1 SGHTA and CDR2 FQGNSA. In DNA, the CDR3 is TGTGCCAGCAGCTTAGGGGTTGGTCAGGGACAAGAGACCCAGTACTTC. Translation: CASSLGVGQGQETQYF. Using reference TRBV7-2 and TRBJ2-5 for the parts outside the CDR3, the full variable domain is GAGVSQSPSNKVTEKGKDVELRCDPISGHTALYWYRQSLGQGLEFLIYFQGNSAPDKSGLPSDRFSAERTGGSVSTLTIQRTQQEDSAVYLCASSLGVGQGQETQYFGPGTRLLVL.

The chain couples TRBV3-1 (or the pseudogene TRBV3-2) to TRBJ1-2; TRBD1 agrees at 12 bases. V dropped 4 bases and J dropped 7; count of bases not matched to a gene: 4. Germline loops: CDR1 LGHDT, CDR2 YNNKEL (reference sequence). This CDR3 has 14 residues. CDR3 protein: CASSRGTGGSGYTF. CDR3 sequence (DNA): TGTGCCAGCAGCCGTGGGACAGGGGGCAGTGGCTACACCTTC.

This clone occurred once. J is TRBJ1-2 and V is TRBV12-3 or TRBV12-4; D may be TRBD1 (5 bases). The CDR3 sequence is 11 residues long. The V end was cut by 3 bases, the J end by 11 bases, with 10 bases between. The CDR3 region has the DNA TGTGCCAGCAGTTTCGACAGCGAATACACCTTC. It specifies CASSFDSEYTF.

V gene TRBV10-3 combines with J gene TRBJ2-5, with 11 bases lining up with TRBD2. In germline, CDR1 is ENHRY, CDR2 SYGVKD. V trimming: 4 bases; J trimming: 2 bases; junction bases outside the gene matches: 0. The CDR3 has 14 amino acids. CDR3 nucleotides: TGTGCCATCAGTGTAGCGGGGGGGCAAGAGACCCAGTACTTC. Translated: CAISVAGGQETQYF.

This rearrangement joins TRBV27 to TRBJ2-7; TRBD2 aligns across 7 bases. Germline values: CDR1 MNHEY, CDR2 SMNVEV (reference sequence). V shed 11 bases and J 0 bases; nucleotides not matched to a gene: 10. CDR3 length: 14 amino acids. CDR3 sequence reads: CAVKRGDSSYEQYF. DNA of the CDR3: TGTGCCGTAAAGCGGGGCGACAGCTCCTACGAGCAGTACTTC.